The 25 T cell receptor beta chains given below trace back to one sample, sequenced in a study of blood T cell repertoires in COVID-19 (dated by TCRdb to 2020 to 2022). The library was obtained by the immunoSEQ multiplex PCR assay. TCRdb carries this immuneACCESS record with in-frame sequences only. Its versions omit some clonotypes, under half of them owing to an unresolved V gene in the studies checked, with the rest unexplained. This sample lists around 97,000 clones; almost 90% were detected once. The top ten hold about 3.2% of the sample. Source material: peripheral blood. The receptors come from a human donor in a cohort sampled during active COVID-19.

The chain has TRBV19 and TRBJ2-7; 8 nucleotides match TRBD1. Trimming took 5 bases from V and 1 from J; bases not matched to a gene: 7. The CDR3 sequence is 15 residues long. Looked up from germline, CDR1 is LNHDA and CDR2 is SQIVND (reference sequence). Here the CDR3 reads CASSLNRGVSYEQYF. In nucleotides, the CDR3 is TGTGCCAGTAGTCTTAACAGGGGGGTGTCCTACGAGCAGTACTTC.

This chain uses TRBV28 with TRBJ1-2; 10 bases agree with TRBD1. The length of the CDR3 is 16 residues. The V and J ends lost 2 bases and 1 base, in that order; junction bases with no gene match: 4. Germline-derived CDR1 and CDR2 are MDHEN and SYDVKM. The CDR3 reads CASSLPDRGINYGYTF. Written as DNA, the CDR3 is TGTGCCAGCAGTTTACCGGACAGGGGGATTAACTATGGCTACACCTTC.

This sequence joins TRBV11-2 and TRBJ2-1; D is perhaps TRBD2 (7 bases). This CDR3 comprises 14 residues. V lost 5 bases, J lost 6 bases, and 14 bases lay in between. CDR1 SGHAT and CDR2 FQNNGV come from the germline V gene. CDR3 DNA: TGTGCCAGCAGCCAGGGAAGGGGGGGCAATGAGCAGTTCTTC. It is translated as CASSQGRGGNEQFF. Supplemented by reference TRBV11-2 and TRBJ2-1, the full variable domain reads EAGVAQSPRYKIIEKRQSVAFWCNPISGHATLYWYQQILGQGPKLLIQFQNNGVVDDSQLPKDRFSAERLKGVDSTLKIQPAKLEDSAVYLCASSQGRGGNEQFFGPGTRLTVL.

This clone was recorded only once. CDR3 amino acids: CASRGSGRGETQYF. The CDR3 nucleotides read TGTGCCAGCAGGGGTAGCGGGAGGGGCGAGACCCAGTACTTC. V and J are TRBV27 and TRBJ2-5; TRBD2 matches at 11 bases. CDR1 is MNHEY and CDR2 is SMNVEV in the germline V gene (reference sequence). With V trimmed by 6 bases and J by 5 bases, 5 bases remained unmatched. The length of the CDR3 is 14 residues.

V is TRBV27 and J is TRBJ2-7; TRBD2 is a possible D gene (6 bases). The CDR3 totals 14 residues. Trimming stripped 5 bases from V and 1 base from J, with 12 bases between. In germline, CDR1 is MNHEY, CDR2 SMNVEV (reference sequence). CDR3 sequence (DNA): TGTGCCAGCAGTGCCGGGACTCGGTCCTACGAGCAGTACTTC. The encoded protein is CASSAGTRSYEQYF.

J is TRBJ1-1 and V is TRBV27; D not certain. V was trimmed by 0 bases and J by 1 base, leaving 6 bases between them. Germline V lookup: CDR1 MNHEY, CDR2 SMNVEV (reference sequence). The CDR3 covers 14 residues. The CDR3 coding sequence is TGTGCCAGCAGTTTATCGGGCAGGAACACTGAAGCTTTCTTT. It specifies CASSLSGRNTEAFF.

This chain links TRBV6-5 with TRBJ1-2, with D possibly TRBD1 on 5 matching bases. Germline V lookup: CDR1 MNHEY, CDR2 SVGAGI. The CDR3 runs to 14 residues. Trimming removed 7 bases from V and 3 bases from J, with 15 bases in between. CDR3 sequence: CASTRTTGDYGYTF. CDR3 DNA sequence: TGTGCCAGCACCCGGACAACAGGAGACTATGGCTACACCTTC.

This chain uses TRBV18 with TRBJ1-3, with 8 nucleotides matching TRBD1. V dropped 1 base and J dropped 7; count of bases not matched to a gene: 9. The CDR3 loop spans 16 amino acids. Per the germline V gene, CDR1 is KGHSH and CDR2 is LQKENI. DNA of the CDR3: TGTGCCAGCTCACCACTAGACAGGGGCCTGGAGAACACCATATATTTT. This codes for CASSPLDRGLENTIYF.

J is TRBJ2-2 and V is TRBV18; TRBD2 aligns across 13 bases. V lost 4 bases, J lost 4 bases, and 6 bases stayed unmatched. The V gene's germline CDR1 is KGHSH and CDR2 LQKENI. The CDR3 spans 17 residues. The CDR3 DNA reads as TGTGCCAGCTCACTGGGACTAGCGGGACCGAGCACCGGGGAGCTGTTTTTT. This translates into CASSLGLAGPSTGELFF.

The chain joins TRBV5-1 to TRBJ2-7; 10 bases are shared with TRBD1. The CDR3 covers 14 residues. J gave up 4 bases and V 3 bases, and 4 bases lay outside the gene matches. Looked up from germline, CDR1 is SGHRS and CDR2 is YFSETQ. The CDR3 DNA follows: TGCGCCAGCAGCTCACCGGGACAGGGGTACGAGCAGTACTTC. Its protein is CASSSPGQGYEQYF. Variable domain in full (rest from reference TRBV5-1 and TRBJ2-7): KAGVTQTPRYLIKTRGQQVTLSCSPISGHRSVSWYQQTPGQGLQFLFEYFSETQRNKGNFPGRFSGRQFSNSRSEMNVSTLELGDSALYLCASSSPGQGYEQYFGPGTRLTVT.

The CDR3 DNA sequence: TGTGCCAGCAGCCCCCAGGTTAGCAATCAGCCCCAGCATTTT. Protein: CASSPQVSNQPQHF. The chain recombines TRBV7-9 with TRBJ1-5; D gene unclear. The V end lost 5 bases, the J end lost 0 bases, and 8 bases lay between the germline ends. The CDR3 consists of 14 residues. Germline CDR1 SEHNR, CDR2 FQNEAQ (reference sequence).

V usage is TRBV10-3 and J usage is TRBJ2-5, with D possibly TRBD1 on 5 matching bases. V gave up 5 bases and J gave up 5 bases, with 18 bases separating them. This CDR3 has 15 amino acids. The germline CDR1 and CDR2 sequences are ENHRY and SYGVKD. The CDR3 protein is CAISPPGPRVETQYF. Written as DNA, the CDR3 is TGTGCCATCAGTCCCCCAGGGCCCAGGGTGGAGACCCAGTACTTC.

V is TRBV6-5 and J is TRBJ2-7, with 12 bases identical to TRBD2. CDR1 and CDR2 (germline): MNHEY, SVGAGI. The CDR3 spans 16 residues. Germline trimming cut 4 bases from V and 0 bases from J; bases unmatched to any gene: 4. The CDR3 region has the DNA TGTGCCAGCAGTTCTCTAGCGGGAGGGAACTCCTACGAGCAGTACTTC. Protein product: CASSSLAGGNSYEQYF.

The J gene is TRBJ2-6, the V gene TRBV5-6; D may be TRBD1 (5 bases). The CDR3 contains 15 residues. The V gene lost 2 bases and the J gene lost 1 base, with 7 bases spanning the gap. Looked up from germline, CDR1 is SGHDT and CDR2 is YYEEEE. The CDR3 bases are TGTGCCAGCAGCTTTAAGGGGTCTGGGGCCAACGTCCTGACTTTC. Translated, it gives CASSFKGSGANVLTF.

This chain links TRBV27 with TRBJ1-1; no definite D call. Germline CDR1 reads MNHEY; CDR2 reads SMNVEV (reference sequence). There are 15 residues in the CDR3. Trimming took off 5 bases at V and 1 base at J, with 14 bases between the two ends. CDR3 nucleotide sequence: TGTGCCAGCAGTAACAGACACCCTGGGAACACTGAAGCTTTCTTT. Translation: CASSNRHPGNTEAFF.

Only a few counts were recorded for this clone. Here the CDR3 DNA reads TGTGCCTGGAGTCTAGGGACTAGGGCCGAGGAGCAGTACTTC. As protein: CAWSLGTRAEEQYF. V usage is TRBV30 and J usage is TRBJ2-7, with 8 bases fitting TRBD2. The V segment lost 2 bases and the J segment 7 bases; nucleotides outside the gene matches: 10. This CDR3 contains 14 residues. Looked up from germline, CDR1 is GTSNPN and CDR2 is SVGIG (reference sequence).

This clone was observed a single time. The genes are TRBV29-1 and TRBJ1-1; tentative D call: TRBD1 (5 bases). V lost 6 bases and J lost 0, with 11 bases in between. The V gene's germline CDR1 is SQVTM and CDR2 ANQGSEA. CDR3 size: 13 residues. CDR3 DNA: TGCAGCGTAGCACAGGCTTTGAACACTGAAGCTTTCTTT. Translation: CSVAQALNTEAFF.

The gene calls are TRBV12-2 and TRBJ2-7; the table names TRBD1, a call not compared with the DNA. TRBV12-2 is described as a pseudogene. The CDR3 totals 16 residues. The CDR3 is CASRSSARQGFFEQYF. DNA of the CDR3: TGTGCAAGTCGCTCCTCCGCGCGACAGGGGTTTTTCGAGCAGTACTTC.

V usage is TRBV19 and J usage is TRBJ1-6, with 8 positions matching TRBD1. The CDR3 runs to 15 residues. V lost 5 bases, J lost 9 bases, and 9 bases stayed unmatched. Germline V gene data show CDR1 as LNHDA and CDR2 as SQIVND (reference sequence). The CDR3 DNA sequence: TGTGCCAGTAGTCCAAGTGACAGGGGAGGTTCACCCCTCCACTTT. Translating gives CASSPSDRGGSPLHF.

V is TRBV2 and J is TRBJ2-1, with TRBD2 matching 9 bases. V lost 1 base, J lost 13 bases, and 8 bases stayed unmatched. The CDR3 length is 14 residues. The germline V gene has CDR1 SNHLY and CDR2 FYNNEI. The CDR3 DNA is TGTGCCAGCAGTGAAGGTTGGAGCGGGAGGTTTCAGTTCTTC. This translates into CASSEGWSGRFQFF.

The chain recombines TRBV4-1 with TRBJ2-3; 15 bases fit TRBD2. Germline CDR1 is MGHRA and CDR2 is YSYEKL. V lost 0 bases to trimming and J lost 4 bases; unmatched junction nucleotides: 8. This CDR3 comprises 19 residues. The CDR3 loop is CASSQEDGLAGGPADTQYF. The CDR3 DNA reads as TGCGCCAGCAGCCAAGAAGACGGACTAGCGGGGGGGCCTGCAGATACGCAGTATTTT.

CDR3 sequence: CASSLALGGRNAEQFF. The CDR3 DNA reads TGTGCCAGCAGCTTGGCTTTGGGCGGGAGAAACGCTGAGCAGTTCTTC. The chain links TRBV5-6 to TRBJ2-1; 7 positions match TRBD2. Trimming cost V 0 bases and J 9 bases; bases outside gene matches: 12. CDR3 length equals 16 residues. Looked up from germline, CDR1 is SGHDT and CDR2 is YYEEEE. Looking up the rest from reference TRBV5-6 and TRBJ2-1 gives the full variable domain: DAGVTQSPTHLIKTRGQQVTLRCSPKSGHDTVSWYQQALGQGPQFIFQYYEEEERQRGNFPDRFSGHQFPNYSSELNVNALLLGDSALYLCASSLALGGRNAEQFFGPGTRLTVL.

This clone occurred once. CDR3 protein: CASSQEAGGNEQFF. The CDR3 region has the DNA TGTGCCAGCAGCCAAGAGGCGGGGGGGAATGAGCAGTTCTTC. The chain combines TRBV3-1 (or the pseudogene TRBV3-2) with TRBJ2-1; 9 nucleotides line up with TRBD2. In germline, CDR1 is LGHDT, CDR2 YNNKEL (reference sequence). Trimming took 0 bases from V and 7 from J; bases not matched to a gene: 1. The length of the CDR3 is 14 residues.

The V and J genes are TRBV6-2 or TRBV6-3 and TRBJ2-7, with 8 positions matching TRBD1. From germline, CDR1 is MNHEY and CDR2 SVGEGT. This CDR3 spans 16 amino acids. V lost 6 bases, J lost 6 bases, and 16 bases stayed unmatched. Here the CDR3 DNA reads TGTGCCAGCAGCCTACCTCCTCGGACAGGGTATAGCGAGCAGTACTTC. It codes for CASSLPPRTGYSEQYF.

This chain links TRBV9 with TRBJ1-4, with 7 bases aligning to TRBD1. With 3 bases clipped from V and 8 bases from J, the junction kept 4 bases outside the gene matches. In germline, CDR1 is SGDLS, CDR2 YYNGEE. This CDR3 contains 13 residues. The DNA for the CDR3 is TGTGCCAGCAGCGCAACAGGGGTGGAAAAACTGTTTTTT. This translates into CASSATGVEKLFF.